This T cell receptor beta chain was sequenced in a study of T-cell memory formation after mild COVID-19. The CDR3 sequence is 12 residues long. Germline CDR1 is SQVTM and CDR2 is ANQGSEA. V was clipped by 4 bases and J by 3 bases, with 10 bases between them. This clonotype was found a few times. MiXCR, run by TCRdb on the 5' RACE reads, gives a single entry per CDR3 protein. The table has about 200,000 distinct CDR3 sequences, 9.5% to 10% seen once. Sequencing input: PBMCs or a T cell subset sorted from them (not recorded which). This receptor was identified in a man younger than 30 who had mild COVID-19 (a few samples of this study predate the infection). Cell type and time point are not known. This chain uses TRBV29-1 with TRBJ2-7; D could derive from TRBD1 or TRBD2 (5 bases each). CDR3 DNA sequence: TGCAGCGTTGGAGGGGACGGCTACGAGCAGTACTTC. It codes for CSVGGDGYEQYF.